The 26 T cell receptor beta chains in this list originate from one sample, sequenced in a study of blood T cell repertoires in COVID-19. Assay used: immunoSEQ multiplex PCR; TCRdb lists only in-frame clones, some missing. The sample has 55,000 to 65,000 clones; more than 85% are singletons. Sequencing input: peripheral blood. These receptors were collected from a man between 60 and 70 years old with acute or convalescent COVID-19.

This sequence joins TRBV29-1 and TRBJ2-3; a weak D match, TRBD2 (7 bases). V lost 7 bases, J lost 4 bases, and 21 bases lay in between. This CDR3 has 15 amino acids. CDR1 is SQVTM, CDR2 ANQGSEA, per germline. The CDR3 region is CSAHRGGSVSDTQYF. The DNA of the CDR3 is TGCAGCGCTCACCGCGGGGGCTCGGTATCAGATACGCAGTATTTT.

The CDR3 loop reads CAWSVGTSSNEQFF. The CDR3 bases are TGTGCCTGGAGTGTAGGGACTAGTAGCAATGAGCAGTTCTTC. The V and J genes are TRBV30 and TRBJ2-1; 8 bases map to TRBD2. From germline, CDR1 is GTSNPN and CDR2 SVGIG (reference sequence). This CDR3 contains 14 residues. J was trimmed by 6 bases and V by 0 bases; bases with no gene match: 4.

This rearrangement joins TRBV29-1 to TRBJ2-3; 8 nucleotides line up with TRBD2. The CDR3 runs 16 residues. Trimming at V came to 7 bases and at J to 2 bases, leaving 14 bases not matched to a gene. Germline V gene data show CDR1 as SQVTM and CDR2 as ANQGSEA. The CDR3 region has the DNA TGCAGCGCTGGAGGGATGGGCGGGAGGAACACAGATACGCAGTATTTT. Protein: CSAGGMGGRNTDTQYF.

J is TRBJ1-4 and V is TRBV5-3; possibly TRBD1 for D (6 bases). TRBV5-3 counts as an open reading frame of uncertain function. Deletions cut 2 bases from V and 1 base from J, with 12 bases between. There are 16 residues in the CDR3. CDR3: CARSLGQRLTNEKLFF. For the CDR3, the DNA is TGTGCCAGAAGCTTAGGACAGCGGTTAACTAATGAAAAACTGTTTTTT.

The chain uses TRBV30 and TRBJ1-5; TRBD1 aligns across 7 bases. Germline values: CDR1 GTSNPN, CDR2 SVGIG (reference sequence). The CDR3 extends over 14 amino acids. Unmatched junction bases numbered 5, after V lost 2 bases and J lost 4 bases. CDR3 sequence (DNA): TGTGCCTGGAGTCCGGGACAGCAAAATCAGCCCCAGCATTTT. It encodes CAWSPGQQNQPQHF.

The chain uses TRBV7-2 and TRBJ2-5; 15 bases align to TRBD2. CDR3 length: 16 amino acids. The germline CDR1 and CDR2 sequences are SGHTA and FQGNSA. V lost 7 bases and J lost 5; bases outside the gene matches: 8. CDR3 sequence (DNA): TGTGCCAGCACCGGACTAGCGGGAGGGTCCTTTGAGACCCAGTACTTC. Its translation is CASTGLAGGSFETQYF. Full variable domain (remainder filled in from reference TRBV7-2 and TRBJ2-5): GAGVSQSPSNKVTEKGKDVELRCDPISGHTALYWYRQSLGQGLEFLIYFQGNSAPDKSGLPSDRFSAERTGGSVSTLTIQRTQQEDSAVYLCASTGLAGGSFETQYFGPGTRLLVL.

The chain couples TRBV10-3 to TRBJ1-3, with D perhaps TRBD1 (5 bases). The CDR3 contains 14 residues. The ends were cut back, 2 bases at V and 2 bases at J, with 7 bases in the middle. Germline lookup yields CDR1 ENHRY and CDR2 SYGVKD. CDR3 region: CAISEQGTGNTIYF. The DNA of the CDR3 is TGTGCCATCAGTGAGCAGGGTACTGGAAACACCATATATTTT.

The chain combines TRBV3-1 (or the pseudogene TRBV3-2) with TRBJ2-3; D not certain. The CDR3 spans 13 residues. The V end lost 4 bases, the J end lost 3 bases, and 8 bases lay between the germline ends. The germline V gene encodes CDR1 LGHDT and CDR2 YNNKEL (reference sequence). CDR3 residues: CASSPLPTDTQYF. CDR3 DNA: TGTGCCAGCAGCCCTCTACCGACAGATACGCAGTATTTT.

The chain has TRBV25-1 and TRBJ2-2, with D possibly matching TRBD2 (5 bases). V was cut by 5 bases and J by 6 bases, with 10 bases left in between. The CDR3 sequence is 13 residues long. The germline CDR1 and CDR2 sequences are MGHDK and SYGVNS. CDR3 in DNA: TGTGCCAGCAGTCCGGGGTGGGCCGGGGAGCTGTTTTTT. It yields the protein CASSPGWAGELFF.

The chain employs TRBV6-5 and TRBJ2-7; 10 bases agree with TRBD2. The CDR3 covers 15 residues. CDR1 and CDR2 (germline): MNHEY, SVGAGI. The V segment lost 9 bases and the J segment 7 bases; nucleotides outside the gene matches: 15. The CDR3 reads CASSGTSESPGEQYF. The CDR3 nucleotides are TGTGCCAGTTCCGGGACTAGCGAGTCCCCCGGGGAGCAGTACTTC.

The chain couples TRBV4-2 to TRBJ1-5, with D hard to call. Germline-derived CDR1 and CDR2 are LGHNA and YNFKEQ. The V end lost 1 base, the J end lost 5 bases, and 9 bases lay between the germline ends. The CDR3 covers 14 residues. CDR3 region: CASSQGQDYQPQHF. In DNA form, the CDR3 reads TGTGCCAGCAGCCAAGGGCAGGACTATCAGCCCCAGCATTTT.

Only a few counts were recorded for this clone. J is TRBJ1-1 and V is TRBV18, with D hard to call. The V end was cut by 3 bases, the J end by 5 bases, with 10 bases between. CDR1 is KGHSH, CDR2 LQKENI, per germline. CDR3 length equals 13 residues. CDR3 bases: TGTGCCAGCTCACCCGTTTCGGGGACTGAAGCTTTCTTT. It yields the protein CASSPVSGTEAFF.

This clone appeared once. The CDR3 DNA is TGTGCCAGCAGCTTAGAGTACAGTGAAGAAAAACTGTTTTTT. Translating it yields CASSLEYSEEKLFF. The chain has TRBV7-2 and TRBJ1-4, with D hard to call. This CDR3 contains 14 residues. Germline CDR1 SGHTA, CDR2 FQGNSA. V dropped 1 base and J dropped 8 bases, with 11 bases sitting between them.

The chain links TRBV3-1 (or the pseudogene TRBV3-2) to TRBJ1-5, with 8 nucleotides matching TRBD1. V shed 3 bases, J shed 2 bases, and the junction held 3 bases outside the gene matches. There are 15 residues in the CDR3. Germline CDR1 is LGHDT and CDR2 is YNNKEL (reference sequence). CDR3 DNA sequence: TGTGCCAGCAGCCAGGGACAGGAGGGCAATCAGCCCCAGCATTTT. Amino acids: CASSQGQEGNQPQHF.

V and J are TRBV11-2 and TRBJ2-1; no clear D gene. Trimming removed 5 bases from V and 5 bases from J, with 13 bases in between. CDR1 is SGHAT and CDR2 is FQNNGV in the germline V gene. There are 14 residues in the CDR3. The CDR3 bases are TGTGCCAGCAGCCCCTTTTCCCGTAACAATGAGCAGTTCTTC. Its protein product is CASSPFSRNNEQFF.

This chain joins TRBV5-1 and TRBJ2-1; 9 bases match TRBD1. The CDR3 contains 14 residues. Germline CDR1 SGHRS, CDR2 YFSETQ. J was trimmed by 5 bases and V by 8 bases; bases with no gene match: 8. CDR3 amino acids: CASQPNRGHNEQFF. DNA of the CDR3: TGCGCCAGTCAACCTAACAGGGGGCACAATGAGCAGTTCTTC.

J is TRBJ1-1 and V is TRBV19, with TRBD1 identical over 8 bases. V was pared by 4 bases and J by 3 bases, with 7 bases of the junction left unmatched. The CDR3 covers 15 residues. Germline V gene data show CDR1 as LNHDA and CDR2 as SQIVND (reference sequence). The CDR3 DNA reads TGTGCCAGTAGTACTCGGACAGGGAAGGACACTGAAGCTTTCTTT. It yields the protein CASSTRTGKDTEAFF.

The rearrangement uses TRBV6-1 and TRBJ2-3, with 8 bases fitting TRBD1. Germline V gene sequence: CDR1 MNHNS, CDR2 SASEGT. The trim removed 2 bases at V and 0 bases at J, leaving 7 bases unmatched. This CDR3 is built from 17 residues. Written as DNA, the CDR3 is TGTGCCAGCAGTGAACCGGCAGGGGGCCGTAGCACAGATACGCAGTATTTT. It translates to CASSEPAGGRSTDTQYF.

The chain combines TRBV20-1 with TRBJ1-5, with D uncertain. Germline CDR1 and CDR2: DFQATT and SNEGSKA (reference sequence). The CDR3 extends over 13 amino acids. Trimming stripped 3 bases from V and 2 bases from J, with 8 bases between. This CDR3 is CSASRQGNQPQHF. Written as DNA, the CDR3 is TGCAGTGCTAGTAGGCAGGGCAATCAGCCCCAGCATTTT.

This clone was picked up one time. DNA for the CDR3: TGTGCCAGCGTTAACAGGATAGCGGGAGCAAATGAGCAGTTCTTC. Translation gives CASVNRIAGANEQFF. The rearrangement links TRBV28 to TRBJ2-1; 9 nucleotides match TRBD2. The CDR3 runs 15 residues. Looked up from germline, CDR1 is MDHEN and CDR2 is SYDVKM. The ends lost 8 bases at V and 7 bases at J; junction bases unmatched: 12.

The chain joins TRBV30 to TRBJ1-3; D is undetermined. The CDR3 runs to 18 residues. Trimming stripped 1 base from V and 3 bases from J, with 22 bases between. CDR1 GTSNPN and CDR2 SVGIG come from the germline V gene (reference sequence). CDR3 nucleotide sequence: TGTGCCTGGAGTGGACGGGGAGGACGGCTCTGGCGTGGAAACACCATATATTTT. This encodes CAWSGRGGRLWRGNTIYF. Full variable domain (missing parts from reference TRBV30 and TRBJ1-3): SQTIHQWPATLVQPVGSPLSLECTVEGTSNPNLYWYRQAAGRGLQLLFYSVGIGQISSEVPQNLSASRPQDRQFILSSKKLLLSDSGFYLCAWSGRGGRLWRGNTIYFGEGSWLTVV.

V usage is TRBV7-2 and J usage is TRBJ2-6; D unclear. The germline V gene encodes CDR1 SGHTA and CDR2 FQGNSA. V dropped 5 bases and J dropped 0 bases, with 11 bases sitting between them. This CDR3 has 16 residues. CDR3 sequence (DNA): TGTGCCAGCAGCGCCCGACTGTCCTCTGGGGCCAACGTCCTGACTTTC. It encodes CASSARLSSGANVLTF.

The chain is built from TRBV19 and TRBJ2-1, with a tentative D call TRBD1 (6 bases). The V gene's germline CDR1 is LNHDA and CDR2 SQIVND (reference sequence). Trimming pared 4 bases from V and 0 bases from J, leaving 16 bases between. The CDR3 runs 17 residues. The CDR3 DNA sequence: TGTGCCAGTAGTACCCTGAGGACAGAAAGCTCCTACAATGAGCAGTTCTTC. Translating gives CASSTLRTESSYNEQFF.

The rearrangement uses TRBV6-5 and TRBJ2-1; D perhaps matches TRBD1 (5 bases). V lost 8 bases to trimming and J lost 7 bases, with 15 bases between them. The CDR3 covers 13 residues. The V gene's germline CDR1 is MNHEY and CDR2 SVGAGI. The CDR3 DNA sequence: TGTGCCAGCCACCGGGCAGGGCCGAATGAGCAGTTCTTC. Amino acids: CASHRAGPNEQFF.

The V call is TRBV11-3, the J call TRBJ2-1, with D perhaps matching TRBD1 (6 bases). The CDR3 has 14 residues. Trimming removed 7 bases at V and 6 bases at J, with 16 bases between. Per the germline V gene, CDR1 is SGHNT and CDR2 is YENEEA. The CDR3 nucleotides read TGTGCCAGCACCAGGGGTACGACTCGCAATGAGCAGTTCTTC. Amino acids: CASTRGTTRNEQFF.

The chain links TRBV7-8 to TRBJ2-1; 8 bases match TRBD2. CDR1 SGHVS and CDR2 FQNEAQ come from the germline V gene. The ends lost 6 bases at V and 5 bases at J; junction bases unmatched: 12. The CDR3 runs 16 residues. The CDR3 nucleotides read TGTGCCAGCAGGATAGACAGACTAGCGTCGGACAATGAGCAGTTCTTC. Residues: CASRIDRLASDNEQFF.